This TCR beta chain was retrieved from a study of tumor-infiltrating lymphocytes in oesophageal squamous cell carcinoma. TCRdb re-called the PCR reads with MiXCR, one entry per CDR3 protein. The profile covers more than 10,000 distinct CDR3 sequences, with less than 65% appearing a single time and roughly 13% taken by the ten largest. Trimming took 5 bases from V and 8 from J, leaving 15 bases between them. CDR3 length: 13 residues. Per the germline V gene, CDR1 is MDHEN and CDR2 is SYDVKM. Material for sequencing was normal esophageal tissue next to the tumor. The V gene is TRBV28, the J gene TRBJ1-2; D remains unclear. This sequence originates from a male donor with esophageal squamous cell carcinoma. Here the CDR3 reads CASSVKPRGGYTF. The CDR3 DNA reads TGTGCCAGCAGTGTTAAACCGCGAGGAGGCTACACCTTC.